Listed below are T cell receptor beta chains from one sample, sequenced in a study of blood T cell repertoires in COVID-19. Sequencing used immunoSEQ multiplex PCR; TCRdb keeps in-frame clones, though not all of them. The data contain around 100,000 clones, around 87% of them singletons. The source material was peripheral blood. All receptors come from a human donor with acute or convalescent COVID-19. The donor label of this sample is uncertain. Both conserved end residues are part of each CDR3. Fields, in order: V gene, D gene, J gene, clone size, CDR3 DNA, CDR3 protein. D genes are given only for firm matches. The size entry is marked missing in some rows and otherwise reads once, few, many or a size class.

TRBV7-2	TRBD2	TRBJ2-2	.	TGTGCCAGCAGCTTGGGGGGGACCCCCGGGGAGCTGTTTTTT	CASSLGGTPGELFF
TRBV19	TRBD2	TRBJ2-2	.	TGTGCCAGTAGTCGGGGGGGGCCGGCGAACACCGGGGAGCTGTTTTTT	CASSRGGPANTGELFF
TRBV2	TRBD1	TRBJ1-6	.	TGTGCCAGCAGTGGATCCGGGACAGTCCCTTCCTCCTATAATTCACCCCTCCACTTT	CASSGSGTVPSSYNSPLHF
TRBV18	.	TRBJ2-3	.	TGTGCCAGCTCACCGGGGGCGGTCCAGGATACGCAGTATTTT	CASSPGAVQDTQYF
TRBV7-9	.	TRBJ1-4	.	TGTGCCAGCAGCGAGACAGTCCCTAATGAAAAACTGTTTTTT	CASSETVPNEKLFF
TRBV7-2	.	TRBJ1-2	.	TGTGCCAGCAGCTTCGCGGCTAACTATGGCTACACCTTC	CASSFAANYGYTF
TRBV3-1/TRBV3-2	TRBD1	TRBJ1-1	.	TGTGCCAGCAGCCAAGAGGACAGGGTCAGGACTGAAGCTTTCTTT	CASSQEDRVRTEAFF
TRBV7-6	.	TRBJ1-1	few	TGTGCCAGCAGCTTAGCGAGGAGGTCGTCCACTCTGAACACTGAAGCTTTCTTT	CASSLARRSSTLNTEAFF
TRBV19	TRBD1	TRBJ2-4	.	TGTGCCAGTTCCGAATCGGACAGGGAAAACATTCAGTACTTC	CASSESDRENIQYF
TRBV18	.	TRBJ2-2	.	TGTGCCAGCTCACCCTTGGGCGGGCGTTCGAACACCGGGGAGCTGTTTTTT	CASSPLGGRSNTGELFF
TRBV19	TRBD1	TRBJ1-1	.	TGTGCCAGTAGGGGGACAGCGAACACTGAAGCTTTCTTT	CASRGTANTEAFF
TRBV5-1	TRBD2	TRBJ2-3	once	TGCGCCAGCAGCGCGTACCCGGGGGGGGCTGCAGATACGCAGTATTTT	CASSAYPGGAADTQYF
TRBV7-3	.	TRBJ2-1	.	TGTGCCAGCAGCCCCTGGGGGCAGGAGCAGTTCTTC	CASSPWGQEQFF
TRBV28	TRBD1	TRBJ2-3	.	TGTGCCAGCAGGGGTCACGACAGGGCCACAGATACGCAGTATTTT	CASRGHDRATDTQYF
TRBV5-8	TRBD1	TRBJ1-4	.	TGTGCCAGCAGCTTTTACAGGGGACCTAATGAAAAACTGTTTTTT	CASSFYRGPNEKLFF
TRBV9	.	TRBJ1-5	.	TGTGCCAGCAGCGTAGGAGTAGGGAGCGGTCAGCCCCAGCATTTT	CASSVGVGSGQPQHF
TRBV9	.	TRBJ1-1	once	TGTGCCAGCAGCGTAACTCAGCGGGACACTGAAGCTTTCTTT	CASSVTQRDTEAFF
TRBV6-5	TRBD1	TRBJ1-2	.	TGTGCCAGCAGCCCCACAGGGGGCTTTGGCTACACCTTC	CASSPTGGFGYTF
TRBV19	.	TRBJ1-2	.	TGTGCCAGTAGTATAGATGGGCCCTATGGCTACACCTTC	CASSIDGPYGYTF
TRBV2	.	TRBJ1-6	.	TGTGCCAGCAGTGAGGGGGGTAATTCACCCCTCCACTTT	CASSEGGNSPLHF
TRBV7-9	TRBD2	TRBJ2-3	.	TGTGCCAGCAGCCCCCTAGCGGGGGGGCCCGATACGCAGTATTTT	CASSPLAGGPDTQYF
TRBV30	.	TRBJ1-5	.	TGTGCCTGGAGCTATGGACAGCGGAATCAGCCCCAGCATTTT	CAWSYGQRNQPQHF
TRBV3-1/TRBV3-2	TRBD2	TRBJ2-1	.	TGTGCCAGACCCCCTGGGGGGGGTGAGCAGTTCTTC	CARPPGGGEQFF
TRBV19	TRBD1	TRBJ1-6	once	TGTGCCAGCAATGCTTGGGACAGAAATCTCGAAAGGGATAATTCACCCCTCCACTTT	CASNAWDRNLERDNSPLHF
TRBV19	.	TRBJ2-7	.	TGTGCCAGTAGTATAGACGACACCGCCTACGAGCAGTACTTC	CASSIDDTAYEQYF
TRBV27	TRBD1	TRBJ2-7	.	TGTGCCAGCAGTCCGGGACAGGGATCGCCCTACGAGCAGTACTTC	CASSPGQGSPYEQYF
TRBV5-1	TRBD1	TRBJ1-5	.	TGCGCCAGCAGCATTGAGGGGGCTAGCAATCAGCCCCAGCATTTT	CASSIEGASNQPQHF
TRBV6-5	TRBD2	TRBJ2-1	.	TGTGCCAGCAGGCGGGGGAATGAGCAGTTCTTC	CASRRGNEQFF
TRBV10-1	.	TRBJ2-5	.	TGCGCCAGCAGTGAGTCTATCCAAGAGACCCAGTACTTC	CASSESIQETQYF
TRBV9	TRBD1	TRBJ1-3	.	TGTGCCAGCAGCCTCCGGACAGGGCCCTCTGGAAACACCATATATTTT	CASSLRTGPSGNTIYF
TRBV9	TRBD2	TRBJ2-1	.	TGTGCCAGCAGCGTAGTGGGACTAGCGGGGAGTGAGCAGTTCTTC	CASSVVGLAGSEQFF
TRBV19	.	TRBJ1-5	.	TGTGCCAGTAGTATATCGGCCGGGGTCGACCAGCCCCAGCATTTT	CASSISAGVDQPQHF